The source of this T cell receptor (beta chain) is a study of OX40 agonist ivuxolimab in advanced cancers. The overall study: Cohort: about 80% men, mean age about 60, aged roughly 23 to 90.

The method was immunoSEQ multiplex PCR; TCRdb's version includes in-frame clones alone and lacks a portion of them. The data show 15,000 or so clones, 75% to 95% seen once. V lost 3 bases and J 7 bases, leaving 9 bases between the germline ends. The CDR3 sequence is 13 residues long. The V gene's germline CDR1 is ENHRY and CDR2 SYGVKD. As to this clone: Its antigen is not identified.

Notes on the study in general: Expansion of clones was among the lowest in partial responders at 0.1-3.0 mg/kg. Nonresponders included some who also had low normalized T-cell clonal expansion. Clonal expansion was seen in CD4+ and CD8+ blood T cells by week 6 at 0.1 to 3.0 mg/kg.

The sequence was collected from an adult with an advanced solid tumor such as melanoma, head and neck, liver or kidney cancer. The specimen comprised CD4+ or CD8+ T cells sorted from blood, sampled in a trial of the OX40 agonist ivuxolimab. The chain couples TRBV10-3 to TRBJ2-2; D call uncertain. The DNA for the CDR3 is TGTGCCATCAGTGATCTAGGTATCGGGGAGCTGTTTTTT. Residues: CAISDLGIGELFF.